This entry lists 19 T cell receptor beta chains sequenced from one sample in a study of cytotoxic CD8 clonotypes in ibrutinib-treated CLL. Produced via immunoSEQ multiplex PCR; TCRdb's table is partial and in-frame only. Found here are about 50,000 clones, roughly 80% of them singletons; the top ten hold 20%. Sequencing used PBMCs, obtained after 24 months of ibrutinib treatment. The origin of the receptors is a human donor with chronic lymphocytic leukemia.

The genes are TRBV7-3 and TRBJ2-1; D is undetermined. CDR1 SGHTA and CDR2 FQGTGA come from the germline V gene. The V gene lost 3 bases and the J gene lost 4 bases, with 7 bases spanning the gap. The CDR3 totals 13 residues. CDR3 region: CASSFGPYNEQFF. Here the CDR3 DNA reads TGTGCCAGCAGCTTCGGTCCTTACAATGAGCAGTTCTTC.

The chain joins TRBV6-6 to TRBJ2-5; D not certain. The J call is doubtful: the DNA matches TRBJ2-7 better. The CDR3 has 13 residues. The germline CDR1 and CDR2 sequences are MNHNY and SVGAGI (reference sequence). The CDR3 coding sequence is TGTGCCAGCAGACCCACAGACTCCTACGAGCAGTACTTC. Its protein is CASRPTDSYEQYF.

This clone was detected once. The rearrangement uses TRBV27 and TRBJ2-1; D is perhaps TRBD2 (5 bases). V lost 6 bases and J 4 bases, leaving 16 bases between the germline ends. Germline-derived CDR1 and CDR2 are MNHEY and SMNVEV (reference sequence). This CDR3 comprises 15 residues. The CDR3 nucleotides are TGTGCCAGCAGAGGTATACTAGGGCCATACAATGAGCAGTTCTTC. This translates into CASRGILGPYNEQFF.

The chain couples TRBV11-2 to TRBJ2-5; TRBD1 aligns across 7 bases. This CDR3 region has 16 residues. Germline CDR1 reads SGHAT; CDR2 reads FQNNGV. With V trimmed by 4 bases and J by 5 bases, 13 bases remained unmatched. The CDR3, as DNA: TGTGCCAGCAGCTGGATGGGGACAGTTTGGAGGGAGACCCAGTACTTC. This sequence encodes CASSWMGTVWRETQYF.

The J gene is TRBJ2-7, the V gene TRBV7-6, with 8 nucleotides matching TRBD2. Losses at the gene ends were 6 bases for V and 4 bases for J; bases not matched to a gene: 11. The CDR3 is made up of 15 amino acids. CDR1 SGHVS and CDR2 FNYEAQ come from the germline V gene. The CDR3 is CASSPSSGSRYEQYF. The CDR3 nucleotides are TGTGCCAGCAGTCCGAGCAGCGGGAGCAGGTACGAGCAGTACTTC.

This rearrangement joins TRBV9 to TRBJ2-1, with 9 bases that match TRBD2. Per the germline V gene, CDR1 is SGDLS and CDR2 is YYNGEE. The CDR3 has 15 residues. V was pared by 7 bases and J by 5 bases, with 10 bases of the junction left unmatched. The CDR3 bases are TGTGCCAGCTGGAGAAGCGGGAGGTCCCACAATGAGCAGTTCTTC. This gives the protein CASWRSGRSHNEQFF.

The rearrangement links TRBV5-1 to TRBJ2-3, with D tentatively TRBD2 (5 bases). The CDR3 has 15 amino acids. Trimming shortened V by 3 bases and J by 0 bases, and 11 bases separated the two germline ends. Per the germline V gene, CDR1 is SGHRS and CDR2 is YFSETQ. The CDR3: CASSSRLSSTDTQYF. The CDR3 coding sequence is TGCGCCAGCAGCTCACGACTATCTAGCACAGATACGCAGTATTTT.

Only one count was recorded for this clone. This chain joins TRBV5-4 and TRBJ2-2; D ambiguous. Trimming took off 4 bases at V and 8 bases at J, with 9 bases between the two ends. Germline V gene sequence: CDR1 SGHNT, CDR2 YYREEE (reference sequence). The CDR3 extends over 12 amino acids. The CDR3 region has the DNA TGTGCCAGCAGCCTCATCAAGGGGGAGCTGTTTTTT. It translates to CASSLIKGELFF.

This chain connects TRBV27 to TRBJ2-1, with 12 bases aligning to TRBD2. V trimming: 6 bases; J trimming: 3 bases; junction bases outside the gene matches: 12. CDR1 MNHEY and CDR2 SMNVEV come from the germline V gene (reference sequence). This CDR3 contains 18 residues. DNA of the CDR3: TGTGCCAGCAGGGAATTCGGACTAGCGGGACCCCTCTACAATGAGCAGTTCTTC. The encoded protein is CASREFGLAGPLYNEQFF.

The genes are TRBV9 and TRBJ1-2; D perhaps matches TRBD1 (5 bases). The ends were cut back, 0 bases at V and 9 bases at J, with 18 bases in the middle. Germline V lookup: CDR1 SGDLS, CDR2 YYNGEE. This CDR3 is built from 15 residues. Here the CDR3 DNA reads TGTGCCAGCAGCGTAGGGGGCAGCGAAGGATATAGCTACACCTTC. The encoded protein is CASSVGGSEGYSYTF.

This chain connects TRBV6-6 to TRBJ1-5; 8 nucleotides line up with TRBD1. The CDR3 sequence is 15 residues long. With V trimmed by 5 bases and J by 5 bases, 8 bases remained unmatched. Germline-derived CDR1 and CDR2 are MNHNY and SVGAGI (reference sequence). In nucleotides, the CDR3 is TGTGCCAGCAGTCCCCCTCGACAGGGGTATCAGCCCCAGCATTTT. It is translated as CASSPPRQGYQPQHF.

The chain links TRBV2 to TRBJ2-1; D might be TRBD2 (5 bases). V lost 4 bases and J 2 bases, leaving 24 bases between the germline ends. The CDR3 extends over 19 amino acids. The germline V gene has CDR1 SNHLY and CDR2 FYNNEI. As DNA, the CDR3 is TGTGCCAGCAGTGTTCCGCGGGTCCCGGGCCCCGAGCCCTACAATGAGCAGTTCTTC. Translating it yields CASSVPRVPGPEPYNEQFF.

The chain joins TRBV11-3 to TRBJ2-6; the D is unclear. The CDR3 is 15 amino acids. The V and J ends lost 1 base and 0 bases respectively, with 4 bases between them. Germline-derived CDR1 and CDR2 are SGHNT and YENEEA. Here the CDR3 DNA reads TGTGCCAGCAGCTTAGGCGGCTCTGGGGCCAACGTCCTGACTTTC. As protein: CASSLGGSGANVLTF.

This clone was seen more than once but under ten times. V and J are TRBV20-1 and TRBJ1-1, with D hard to call. The CDR3 runs to 9 residues. The germline V gene has CDR1 DFQATT and CDR2 SNEGSKA (reference sequence). The chain's CDR3 is CSAGTEAFF. The CDR3 bases are TGCAGCGCTGGCACTGAAGCTTTCTTT.

The chain employs TRBV7-3 and TRBJ2-1; D perhaps matches TRBD2 (6 bases). Germline lookup yields CDR1 SGHTA and CDR2 FQGTGA. The CDR3 length is 13 residues. V lost 5 bases and J 9 bases, leaving 14 bases between the germline ends. DNA for the CDR3: TGTGCCAGCAGCGCCGGGACTGCGAGTGAGCAGTTCTTC. Protein product: CASSAGTASEQFF. The whole variable domain, filled in from reference TRBV7-3 and TRBJ2-1, reads GAGVSQTPSNKVTEKGKYVELRCDPISGHTALYWYRQSLGQGPEFLIYFQGTGAADDSGLPNDRFFAVRPEGSVSTLKIQRTERGDSAVYLCASSAGTASEQFFGPGTRLTVL.

The CDR3 sequence: CASSPRGQGAQDEQFF. The CDR3 DNA sequence: TGTGCCAGCAGCCCTAGGGGACAGGGGGCTCAAGATGAGCAGTTCTTC. V gene TRBV13 combines with J gene TRBJ2-1, with 12 bases that match TRBD1. Per germline, CDR1 PRHDT and CDR2 FYEKMQ (reference sequence). V shed 5 bases, J shed 8 bases, and the junction held 10 bases outside the gene matches. The CDR3 has 16 residues. Drawing the rest from reference TRBV13 and TRBJ2-1, the complete variable domain is AAGVIQSPRHLIKEKRETATLKCYPIPRHDTVYWYQQGPGQDPQFLISFYEKMQSDKGSIPDRFSAQQFSDYHSELNMSSLELGDSALYFCASSPRGQGAQDEQFFGPGTRLTVL.

This chain joins TRBV30 and TRBJ2-6, with no clear D. The CDR3 is made up of 15 amino acids. V lost 0 bases and J 0 bases, leaving 6 bases between the germline ends. CDR1 GTSNPN and CDR2 SVGIG come from the germline V gene (reference sequence). The CDR3 here is CAWSVRGSGANVLTF. The DNA for the CDR3 is TGTGCCTGGAGTGTACGCGGCTCTGGGGCCAACGTCCTGACTTTC.

This chain links TRBV10-3 with TRBJ1-5; D unresolved. Germline loops: CDR1 ENHRY, CDR2 SYGVKD. Trimming pared 6 bases from V and 0 bases from J, leaving 6 bases between. This CDR3 has 13 residues. Here the CDR3 reads CAIREDSNQPQHF. CDR3 in DNA: TGTGCCATCAGAGAGGATAGCAATCAGCCCCAGCATTTT.

The gene calls are TRBV13 and TRBJ2-7, with 13 nucleotides matching TRBD2. Germline-derived CDR1 and CDR2 are PRHDT and FYEKMQ (reference sequence). The CDR3 sequence is 18 residues long. Germline trimming cut 5 bases from V and 7 bases from J; bases unmatched to any gene: 17. CDR3 sequence (DNA): TGTGCCAGCAGCGGTAGTACGCGGACTAGCGGGAGAACGGGAGAGCAGTACTTC. It specifies CASSGSTRTSGRTGEQYF.